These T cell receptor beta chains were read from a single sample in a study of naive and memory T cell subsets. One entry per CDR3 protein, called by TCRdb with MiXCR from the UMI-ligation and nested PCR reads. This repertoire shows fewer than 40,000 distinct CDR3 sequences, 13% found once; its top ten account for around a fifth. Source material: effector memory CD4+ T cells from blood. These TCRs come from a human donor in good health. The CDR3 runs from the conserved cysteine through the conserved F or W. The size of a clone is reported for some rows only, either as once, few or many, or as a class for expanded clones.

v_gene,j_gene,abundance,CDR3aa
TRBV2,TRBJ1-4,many,CASRRTATNEKLFF
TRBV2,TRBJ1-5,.,CASSRDRGGQPQHF
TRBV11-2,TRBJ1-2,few,CASSPAWYGYTF
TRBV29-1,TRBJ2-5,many,CSAGTSGPQETQYF
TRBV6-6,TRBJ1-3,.,CASRSSLNSGNTIYF
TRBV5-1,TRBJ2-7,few,CASSPGPSSYEQYF
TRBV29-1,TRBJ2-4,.,CSVVWEDSKNIQYF
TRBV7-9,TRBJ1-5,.,CASSQDGDSNQPQHF
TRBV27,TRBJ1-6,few,CASREADRGSPLHF
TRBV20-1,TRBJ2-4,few,CSARGYRGPSIQYF
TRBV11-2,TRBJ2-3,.,CASSSGLAGRDTQYF
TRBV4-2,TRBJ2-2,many,CASSQGDGELFF
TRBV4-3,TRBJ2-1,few,CASSQDRIGGYNEQFF
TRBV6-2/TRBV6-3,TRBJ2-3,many,CASRSWTSGRMTDTQYF
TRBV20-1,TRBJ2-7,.,CSARYFRDRGAYEQYF
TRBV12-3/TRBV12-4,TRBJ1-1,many,CAVRGRFTEAFF
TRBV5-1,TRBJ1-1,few,CASSLAQGQLMNTEAFF
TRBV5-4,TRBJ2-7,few,CASSLDREVHEQYF
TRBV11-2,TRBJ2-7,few,CASSLRGVGLLGEQYF
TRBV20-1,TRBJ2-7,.,CSAQVPGTYEQYF
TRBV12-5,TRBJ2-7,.,CASGPGLADRFSGEQYF
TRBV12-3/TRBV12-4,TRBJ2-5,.,CASSNPGQGEETQYF
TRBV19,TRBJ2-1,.,CASTPNPASNEQFF
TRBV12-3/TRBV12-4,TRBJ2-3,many,CAISAWGLATDTQYF
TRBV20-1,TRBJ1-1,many,CSARDGTDKAFF
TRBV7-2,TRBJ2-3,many,CASRPPTSGSKDTQYF
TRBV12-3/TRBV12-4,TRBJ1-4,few,CASSRQDSQGKLFF
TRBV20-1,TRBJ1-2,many,CSARSQDGHLGYTF
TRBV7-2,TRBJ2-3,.,CASSLDRSTDTQYF
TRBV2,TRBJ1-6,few,CASKQTGTDNSPLHF
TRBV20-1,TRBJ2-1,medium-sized,CSARPHLAGRNNEQFF
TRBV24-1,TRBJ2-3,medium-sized,CATSDLGTPSTDTQYF
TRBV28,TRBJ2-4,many,CASSLFVWDSDFIAKNIQYF
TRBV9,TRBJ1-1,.,CASSVFRNTEAFF
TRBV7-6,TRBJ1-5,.,CASSLGPNSNQPQHF
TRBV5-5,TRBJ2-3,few,CASSLAASGRLGDTQYF
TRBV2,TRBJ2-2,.,CASSPSGRGTGELFF
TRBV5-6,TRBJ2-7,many,CASRNGQGSRFPVYEQYF
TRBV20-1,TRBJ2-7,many,CSARGFQAWSGDEQYF
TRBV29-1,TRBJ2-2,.,CSVVSQANTGELFF
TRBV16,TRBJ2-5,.,CASSRGAGETQYF
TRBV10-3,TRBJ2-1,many,CAIGRTGDSNEQFF
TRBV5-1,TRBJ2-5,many,CASSLEARGLKETQYF
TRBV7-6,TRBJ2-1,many,CASSSQDRRNEQFF